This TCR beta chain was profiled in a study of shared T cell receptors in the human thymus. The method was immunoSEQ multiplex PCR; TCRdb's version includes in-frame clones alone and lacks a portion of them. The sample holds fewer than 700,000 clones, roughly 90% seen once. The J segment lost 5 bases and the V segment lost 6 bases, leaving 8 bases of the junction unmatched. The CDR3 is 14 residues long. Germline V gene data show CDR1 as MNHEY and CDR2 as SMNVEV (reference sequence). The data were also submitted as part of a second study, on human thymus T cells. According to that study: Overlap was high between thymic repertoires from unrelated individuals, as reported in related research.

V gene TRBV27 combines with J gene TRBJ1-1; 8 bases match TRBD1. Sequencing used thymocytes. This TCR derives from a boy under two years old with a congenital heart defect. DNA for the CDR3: TGTGCCAGCAGCGAGACAGGGGATTGGACTGAAGCTTTCTTT. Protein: CASSETGDWTEAFF.